Below, 15 T cell receptor beta chains from the same sample are listed, as sequenced in a study of T cell responses to AZD1222 COVID-19 vaccine. Data came from immunoSEQ multiplex PCR; TCRdb stores just in-frame clones and leaves some out. This table has roughly 97,000 clones, around nine tenths appearing once. The source material was peripheral blood, sampled on day 0 of AZD1222 vaccination. The receptors shown here come from an adult in good health.

This chain joins TRBV7-8 and TRBJ2-7, with 7 nucleotides matching TRBD2. From germline, CDR1 is SGHVS and CDR2 FQNEAQ. Losses at the gene ends were 2 bases for V and 6 bases for J; bases not matched to a gene: 16. The CDR3 has 17 amino acids. The CDR3: CASSLIGSGAIVREQYF. In nucleotides, the CDR3 is TGTGCCAGCAGCTTAATAGGCAGCGGGGCGATAGTACGCGAGCAGTACTTC.

The table lists this clone with a count of one. V usage is TRBV28 and J usage is TRBJ2-3; 9 positions match TRBD1. The CDR3 sequence is 13 residues long. V gave up 8 bases and J gave up 7 bases; unmatched junction bases: 7. Germline loops: CDR1 MDHEN, CDR2 SYDVKM. In DNA form, the CDR3 reads TGTGCCAGCGGACAGGGGAATTCGCATACGCAGTATTTT. Its protein is CASGQGNSHTQYF. Supplemented by reference TRBV28 and TRBJ2-3, the full variable domain reads DVKVTQSSRYLVKRTGEKVFLECVQDMDHENMFWYRQDPGLGLRLIYFSYDVKMKEKGDIPEGYSVSREKKERFSLILESASTNQTSMYLCASGQGNSHTQYFGPGTRLTVL.

The chain links TRBV11-3 to TRBJ2-3, with D possibly being TRBD1 (6 bases). V lost 1 base and J lost 5, with 13 bases in between. The CDR3 loop spans 15 amino acids. CDR1 and CDR2 from the germline V gene are SGHNT and YENEEA. The CDR3 region is CASSLGRQVEDTQYF. CDR3 bases: TGTGCCAGCAGCTTAGGGCGACAGGTCGAAGATACGCAGTATTTT.

This rearrangement joins TRBV7-9 to TRBJ1-2; perhaps TRBD1 as D (5 bases). V was clipped by 4 bases and J by 4 bases, with 28 bases between them. Germline CDR1 and CDR2: SEHNR and FQNEAQ (reference sequence). The CDR3 totals 19 residues. CDR3 bases: TGTGCCAGCAGCTCACAGACGATAACTACCGGGGCCTGGCTCTATGGCTACACCTTC. This sequence encodes CASSSQTITTGAWLYGYTF.

This chain connects TRBV28 to TRBJ2-6; 7 bases are shared with TRBD1. J was trimmed by 2 bases and V by 8 bases; bases with no gene match: 6. Germline V gives CDR1 MDHEN, CDR2 SYDVKM. This CDR3 spans 15 amino acids. CDR3 sequence reads: CASQGQDAGANVLTF. In nucleotides, the CDR3 is TGTGCCAGCCAAGGACAGGACGCTGGGGCCAACGTCCTGACTTTC.

J is TRBJ2-6 and V is TRBV6-1; TRBD1 might be the D (6 bases). V was cut by 3 bases and J by 7 bases, with 16 bases left in between. Germline V CDR1 and CDR2: MNHNS, SASEGT. The CDR3 consists of 16 residues. The CDR3 region has the DNA TGTGCCAGCAGTGACCCGGGACAAACAGAAGCCAACGTCCTGACTTTC. Amino acid sequence: CASSDPGQTEANVLTF.

The chain couples TRBV7-8 to TRBJ2-7; 7 nucleotides align to TRBD1. The germline CDR1 and CDR2 sequences are SGHVS and FQNEAQ. The CDR3 sequence is 15 residues long. V trimming: 5 bases; J trimming: 2 bases; junction bases outside the gene matches: 9. The CDR3 sequence: CASSRIGQETYEQYF. In DNA, the CDR3 is TGTGCCAGCAGCCGCATCGGACAGGAAACCTACGAGCAGTACTTC. The variable domain in full, completed from reference TRBV7-8 and TRBJ2-7, reads GAGVSQSPRYKVAKRGQDVALRCDPISGHVSLFWYQQALGQGPEFLTYFQNEAQLDKSGLPSDRFFAERPEGSVSTLKIQRTQQEDSAVYLCASSRIGQETYEQYFGPGTRLTVT.

The J gene is TRBJ1-4, the V gene TRBV6-5; D uncertain. Trimming pared 0 bases from V and 3 bases from J, leaving 8 bases between. The germline CDR1 and CDR2 sequences are MNHEY and SVGAGI. The CDR3 runs 15 residues. CDR3 coding DNA: TGTGCCAGCAGTTACTCGAGACGGTCTAATGAAAAACTGTTTTTT. It translates to CASSYSRRSNEKLFF.

The chain links TRBV18 to TRBJ2-3; D uncertain. V was clipped by 6 bases and J by 4 bases, with 8 bases between them. The CDR3 has 12 residues. The germline V gene encodes CDR1 KGHSH and CDR2 LQKENI. The CDR3 DNA is TGTGCCAGCTCCCTTGCGGCAGATACGCAGTATTTT. Translating it yields CASSLAADTQYF.

The table lists this clone with a count of one. This chain connects TRBV6-4 to TRBJ1-6; no firm D call. The germline V gene encodes CDR1 MRHNA and CDR2 SNTAGT. Trimming left V 10 bases short and J 8 bases short, with 18 bases between. The CDR3 loop spans 14 amino acids. In DNA, the CDR3 is TGTGCCACAAAGTACGGGCGTGCTGATTCACCCCTCCACTTT. Amino acids: CATKYGRADSPLHF.

CDR3 DNA sequence: TGTGCCAGCAGCTTGTATAAGGCAGCTATGAACACTGAAGCTTTCTTT. It specifies CASSLYKAAMNTEAFF. This chain uses TRBV5-8 with TRBJ1-1; no clear D gene. The V gene lost 1 base and the J gene lost 0 bases, with 13 bases spanning the gap. Germline V gene lookup returns CDR1 SGHTS and CDR2 YDEGEE. CDR3 length equals 16 residues.

The chain combines TRBV10-3 with TRBJ2-2; 7 bases match TRBD1. This CDR3 is 14 amino acids long. The germline V gene encodes CDR1 ENHRY and CDR2 SYGVKD. V shed 1 base, J shed 7 bases, and the junction held 3 bases outside the gene matches. CDR3 region: CAISEFGDSGELFF. Here the CDR3 DNA reads TGTGCCATCAGTGAGTTTGGGGACAGCGGGGAGCTGTTTTTT.

The V and J genes are TRBV21-1 and TRBJ1-5. TRBV21-1 is listed as a pseudogene. The CDR3 is 17 amino acids. The CDR3 nucleotides read TGTGCCAGCAGCAAAGCGGCCCGACGGAACGAAGATCAGCCCCAGCATTTT. The encoded protein is CASSKAARRNEDQPQHF.

The CDR3: CASPEGRPSYEQYF. In DNA, the CDR3 is TGCGCCAGCCCCGAGGGACGGCCCTCCTACGAGCAGTACTTC. The V and J genes are TRBV10-1 and TRBJ2-7, with D perhaps matching TRBD1 or TRBD2 (5 bases each). The CDR3 length is 14 residues. Germline V gene sequence: CDR1 WNHNN, CDR2 SYGVQD (reference sequence). V gave up 8 bases and J gave up 0 bases, with 14 bases separating them.

The chain uses TRBV28 and TRBJ2-5; TRBD2 is a possible D gene (6 bases). Germline lookup yields CDR1 MDHEN and CDR2 SYDVKM. The length of the CDR3 is 13 residues. Trimming cost V 2 bases and J 3 bases, with 7 bases left between them. DNA for the CDR3: TGTGCCAGCAGTTTAGCGGGAAAAGAGACCCAGTACTTC. It translates to CASSLAGKETQYF.